This record concerns one TCR beta chain sequence. Its antigen is undetermined. This record belongs to a study of T cells in tuberculosis. Looking at the study overall: This South African cohort compared adolescents with or without latent tuberculosis against adults with active tuberculosis. Findings of the study overall: Smaller distances to GMM-specific TCRs suggested their expansion in active tuberculosis.

At study entry, adolescents had tuberculin skin tests and IGRA screening. Here immunoSEQ multiplex PCR was the method, and the copy in TCRdb shows in-frame clones only, minus some. The sample has around 26,000 clones, around 90% seen once. CDR3 size: 13 residues. J was trimmed by 5 bases and V by 5 bases; bases with no gene match: 3. Germline CDR1 reads MRHNA; CDR2 reads SNTAGT. Sample: PBMCs. V is TRBV6-4 and J is TRBJ1-2; the match to TRBD1 covers 9 bases. This receptor was identified in a donor aged 5 to 30 with latent tuberculosis or without tuberculosis infection. Some clones in this sample may be carry-over from other donors' samples. The CDR3 DNA reads TGTGCCAGCAGTTTGGACAGGGGTTATGGCTACACCTTC. It specifies CASSLDRGYGYTF.